This T cell receptor (beta chain) was identified in a study of Ad26.COV2.S vaccination and SARS-CoV-2 variants. This CDR3 spans 18 amino acids. The ends were cut back, 2 bases at V and 0 bases at J, with 17 bases in the middle. From germline, CDR1 is MRHNA and CDR2 SNTAGT. Using immunoSEQ multiplex PCR, the repertoire was profiled, and TCRdb retains in-frame clones only, with some absent. The repertoire holds roughly 500,000 clones, around 88% seen once, with 9.5% to 15% in the top ten. As to treatment: some 19 received Ad26.COV2.S at low or high dose, single or two shots; several received placebo; per-sample allocation not given. At day 63 after the first vaccine or placebo injection, samples were drawn. The individual, an adult aged 18-55 years, was a donor in Boston.

The TCR originated in a person aged 18 to 65 who received the Ad26.COV2.S COVID-19 vaccine or a placebo. The chain links TRBV6-4 to TRBJ2-1; D tentatively reads TRBD1 or TRBD2 (5 bases each). The source was peripheral blood, collected in a trial of Ad26.COV2.S vaccine versus placebo. CDR3 nucleotides: TGTGCCAGCAGTGACGCCCTAGCACGTAGGGGCTCCTACAATGAGCAGTTCTTC. Encoded protein: CASSDALARRGSYNEQFF.